These 18 T cell receptor beta chains came from one sample sequenced in a study. Using its own MiXCR run on the RT-PCR reads, TCRdb lists one record per CDR3 protein. Of hundreds of thousands of distinct CDR3 sequences listed, 13% to 15% are singletons. Sequenced material: memory CD4+ T cells from blood. These receptors came from a female donor in good health, serving as a healthy control.

This clonotype has ten or more counts. The chain employs TRBV7-2 and TRBJ2-1, with 11 bases matching TRBD2. Looked up from germline, CDR1 is SGHTA and CDR2 is FQGNSA. The V and J ends lost 1 base and 0 bases, in that order; junction bases with no gene match: 5. The CDR3 runs to 18 residues. The CDR3 region has the DNA TGTGCCAGCAGCTTAGTGGGGACTAGCGGCCTCTCCTACAATGAGCAGTTCTTC. Translation: CASSLVGTSGLSYNEQFF.

In DNA, the CDR3 is TGTGCCAGCAGCATGCCGGGACGCAGCCCCGAGCAGTACTTC. Translation gives CASSMPGRSPEQYF. The gene calls are TRBV5-5 and TRBJ2-7; either TRBD1 or TRBD2 may fit D (5 bases each). This CDR3 region has 14 residues. Germline CDR1 and CDR2: SGHKS and YYEKEE (reference sequence). V lost 4 bases to trimming and J lost 6 bases, with 17 bases between them.

The V and J genes are TRBV5-5 and TRBJ1-2, with D tentatively TRBD1 (5 bases). There are 18 residues in the CDR3. Trimming cost V 1 base and J 4 bases, with 23 bases left between them. CDR1 SGHKS and CDR2 YYEKEE come from the germline V gene (reference sequence). The CDR3 coding sequence is TGTGCCAGCAGCTTGTCCCCTCCCGGGGCAGGACTGCCCTATGGCTACACCTTC. Translated, it gives CASSLSPPGAGLPYGYTF.

The rearrangement joins TRBV9 to TRBJ2-5; perhaps TRBD2 as D (6 bases). CDR3 length: 15 residues. V was pared by 2 bases and J by 1 base, with 12 bases between. Germline V CDR1 and CDR2: SGDLS, YYNGEE. The CDR3 sequence is CASSVQGLPQETQYF. The CDR3 nucleotides read TGTGCCAGCAGCGTGCAGGGACTTCCCCAAGAGACCCAGTACTTC.

In this sample, this clonotype turned up many times. This chain's CDR3 is CASSAAIRQDNEQFF. As DNA, the CDR3 is TGCGCCAGCTCGGCTGCAATACGACAGGACAATGAGCAGTTCTTC. The V and J genes are TRBV5-1 and TRBJ2-1; D might be TRBD1 (6 bases). The CDR3 extends over 15 amino acids. Germline V gene data show CDR1 as SGHRS and CDR2 as YFSETQ. With 7 bases removed from V and 5 bases from J, the gap between germline ends came to 19 bases.

The chain employs TRBV30 and TRBJ1-6, with D tentatively TRBD1 (5 bases). The CDR3 covers 12 residues. V lost 2 bases and J lost 10, with 9 bases in between. Germline assignment: CDR1 GTSNPN and CDR2 SVGIG (reference sequence). The CDR3 region is CAWSRTQSPLHF. As DNA, the CDR3 is TGTGCCTGGAGTAGGACACAATCACCCCTCCACTTT. Looking up the rest from reference TRBV30 and TRBJ1-6 gives the full variable domain: SQTIHQWPATLVQPVGSPLSLECTVEGTSNPNLYWYRQAAGRGLQLLFYSVGIGQISSEVPQNLSASRPQDRQFILSSKKLLLSDSGFYLCAWSRTQSPLHFGNGTRLTVT.

The V call is TRBV11-2, the J call TRBJ2-1, with 10 bases identical to TRBD2. The germline V gene has CDR1 SGHAT and CDR2 FQNNGV. V lost 0 bases and J lost 4; bases outside the gene matches: 6. This CDR3 is built from 17 residues. The CDR3 DNA reads as TGTGCCAGCAGCTTAGAAGTGGGTAGCGGGAGGTACAATGAGCAGTTCTTC. Translation gives CASSLEVGSGRYNEQFF.

The sample holds a few counts of this clonotype. The chain couples TRBV7-9 to TRBJ2-7; a possible D gene is TRBD1 (6 bases). The germline V and J ends were trimmed by 5 bases and 2 bases, with 13 bases remaining between them. CDR1 and CDR2 (germline): SEHNR, FQNEAQ (reference sequence). The CDR3 sequence is 14 residues long. The CDR3 nucleotides read TGTGCCAGCAGCCAAACACAGGGCCCCTACGAGCAGTACTTC. Translation: CASSQTQGPYEQYF. Full variable domain (rest looked up from reference TRBV7-9 and TRBJ2-7): DTGVSQNPRHKITKRGQNVTFRCDPISEHNRLYWYRQTLGQGPEFLTYFQNEAQLEKSRLLSDRFSAERPKGSFSTLEIQRTEQGDSAMYLCASSQTQGPYEQYFGPGTRLTVT.

This clonotype has only a few counts. This sequence joins TRBV7-9 and TRBJ1-5; D is undetermined. Germline V gene lookup returns CDR1 SEHNR and CDR2 FQNEAQ (reference sequence). The CDR3 covers 12 residues. V lost 5 bases, J lost 7 bases, and 9 bases lay in between. The CDR3 here is CASSATTQPQHF. In nucleotides, the CDR3 is TGTGCCAGCAGCGCCACTACGCAGCCCCAGCATTTT.

There are a few counts of this clonotype. This chain connects TRBV27 to TRBJ1-2, with TRBD1 matching over 8 bases. CDR1 and CDR2 from the germline V gene are MNHEY and SMNVEV (reference sequence). The CDR3 consists of 14 residues. Unmatched junction bases numbered 9, after V lost 5 bases and J lost 7 bases. CDR3 region: CASSPIGQGGGYTF. The CDR3 bases are TGTGCCAGCAGTCCCATCGGACAGGGAGGTGGCTACACCTTC.

The chain uses TRBV5-4 and TRBJ2-7; D is unclear. Germline lookup yields CDR1 SGHNT and CDR2 YYREEE (reference sequence). V was cut by 1 base and J by 5 bases, with 13 bases left in between. The CDR3 consists of 14 residues. CDR3 DNA sequence: TGTGCCAGCAGCTTGACCCTGGATAGTGACGAGCAGTACTTC. Its translation: CASSLTLDSDEQYF.

In regard to this clonotype: This may come from a read error, since a much larger clone is one base off. The chain links TRBV12-3 or TRBV12-4 to TRBJ2-3; no definite D call. The CDR3 spans 12 residues. CDR3 protein: CASSTDGDTKYF. CDR3 DNA sequence: TGTGCCAGCAGCACGGACGGAGATACGAAGTATTTT.

This clonotype was counted at least ten times. The gene calls are TRBV12-3 or TRBV12-4 and TRBJ2-1; maybe TRBD2 (6 bases). This CDR3 contains 15 residues. V was pared by 0 bases and J by 7 bases, with 13 bases between. CDR3 region: CASSLAGGASNEQFF. CDR3 DNA sequence: TGTGCCAGCAGTTTAGCGGGAGGCGCCTCTAATGAGCAGTTCTTC.

The V call is TRBV28, the J call TRBJ2-1; 7 nucleotides line up with TRBD2. In germline, CDR1 is MDHEN, CDR2 SYDVKM. V was clipped by 4 bases and J by 6 bases; unmatched bases: 3. The CDR3 covers 13 residues. The CDR3 is CASSWGGVNEQFF. In DNA, the CDR3 is TGTGCCAGCAGTTGGGGGGGGGTCAATGAGCAGTTCTTC. Based on the CDR3 plus reference TRBV28 and TRBJ2-1, the full variable domain is DVKVTQSSRYLVKRTGEKVFLECVQDMDHENMFWYRQDPGLGLRLIYFSYDVKMKEKGDIPEGYSVSREKKERFSLILESASTNQTSMYLCASSWGGVNEQFFGPGTRLTVL.

This clonotype appeared many times. The chain recombines TRBV29-1 with TRBJ2-3; D might be TRBD2 (6 bases). CDR1 SQVTM and CDR2 ANQGSEA come from the germline V gene. The CDR3 extends over 13 amino acids. The V and J ends lost 3 bases and 4 bases respectively, with 11 bases between them. The CDR3, as DNA: TGCAGCGTTGAGAGGCGGGGAGCAGATACGCAGTATTTT. Protein product: CSVERRGADTQYF.

This chain uses TRBV6-6 with TRBJ1-1, with 9 bases that match TRBD1. Germline-derived CDR1 and CDR2 are MNHNY and SVGAGI (reference sequence). The CDR3 is made up of 16 amino acids. The J segment lost 6 bases and the V segment lost 7 bases, leaving 15 bases of the junction unmatched. The CDR3 region is CASTLFPGQGQPEAFF. The CDR3, as DNA: TGTGCCAGCACCCTCTTCCCGGGACAGGGTCAACCTGAAGCTTTCTTT.

Turning to this clonotype: A single base separates this from a much larger clone, so it may be a read error. The gene calls are TRBV7-9 and TRBJ2-3; either TRBD1 or TRBD2 may supply D (7 bases each). The length of the CDR3 is 15 residues. Trimming stripped 5 bases from V and 0 bases from J, with 12 bases between. Germline CDR1 reads SEHNR; CDR2 reads FQNEAQ (reference sequence). As DNA, the CDR3 is TGTGCCAGCAGCCAGGGGGGGCTCAGCACAGATACGCAGTATTTT. Its translation: CASSQGGLSTDTQYF. Filled out from reference TRBV7-9 and TRBJ2-3, the complete variable domain reads DTGVSQNPRHKITKRGQNVTFRCDPISEHNRLYWYRQTLGQGPEFLTYFQNEAQLEKSRLLSDRFSAERPKGSFSTLEIQRTEQGDSAMYLCASSQGGLSTDTQYFGPGTRLTVL.

The chain links TRBV5-1 to TRBJ2-1, with 8 bases aligning to TRBD1. Germline CDR1 reads SGHRS; CDR2 reads YFSETQ. V lost 0 bases and J lost 5; bases outside the gene matches: 7. The CDR3 sequence is 16 residues long. Written as DNA, the CDR3 is TGCGCCAGCAGCTTGGCCTCAGGGGGCGAGAACAATGAGCAGTTCTTC. This gives the protein CASSLASGGENNEQFF. Using reference TRBV5-1 and TRBJ2-1 for the parts outside the CDR3, the full variable domain is KAGVTQTPRYLIKTRGQQVTLSCSPISGHRSVSWYQQTPGQGLQFLFEYFSETQRNKGNFPGRFSGRQFSNSRSEMNVSTLELGDSALYLCASSLASGGENNEQFFGPGTRLTVL.